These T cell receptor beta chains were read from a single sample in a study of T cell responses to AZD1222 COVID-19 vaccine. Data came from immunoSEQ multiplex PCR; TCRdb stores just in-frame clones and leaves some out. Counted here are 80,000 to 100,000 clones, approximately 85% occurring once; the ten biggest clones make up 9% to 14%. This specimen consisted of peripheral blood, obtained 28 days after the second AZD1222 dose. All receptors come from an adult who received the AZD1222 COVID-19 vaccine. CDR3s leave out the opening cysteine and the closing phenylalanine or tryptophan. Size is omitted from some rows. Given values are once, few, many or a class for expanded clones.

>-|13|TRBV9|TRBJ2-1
ASSKQAGVIDEQF
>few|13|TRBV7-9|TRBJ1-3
ASSFGGTVGNTIY
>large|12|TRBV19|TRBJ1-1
ASSIENQGPEAF
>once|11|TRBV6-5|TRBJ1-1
ASSYVEGAEAF
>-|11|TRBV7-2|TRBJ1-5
ASSLAGDQPQH
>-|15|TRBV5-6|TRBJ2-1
ASSLRTGDRDLGEQF
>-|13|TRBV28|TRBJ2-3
ASGGVGVGTDTQY
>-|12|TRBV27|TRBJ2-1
ASSYPGTRNEQF
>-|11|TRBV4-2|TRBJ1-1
ASSQVGDTEAF
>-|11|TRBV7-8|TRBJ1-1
ASSLRGKTEAF
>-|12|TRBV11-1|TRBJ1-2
ASSPKQGVRGYT
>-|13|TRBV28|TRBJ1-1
ASSSYHRLNTEAF
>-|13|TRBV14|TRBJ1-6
ASSPIAADNSPLH
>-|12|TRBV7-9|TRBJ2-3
ASTPRTFTDTQY
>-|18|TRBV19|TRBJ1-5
ASSIDYVILTGEEGQPQH
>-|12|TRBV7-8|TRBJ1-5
ASRLGSQNQPQH
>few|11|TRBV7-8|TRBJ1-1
ASSGIGVTEAF
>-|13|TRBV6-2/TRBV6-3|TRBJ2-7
ASSRLGQGAYEQY
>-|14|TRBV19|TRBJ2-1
ASSHRGLSSYNEQF
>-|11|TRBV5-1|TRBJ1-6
ASRRAGDSPLH
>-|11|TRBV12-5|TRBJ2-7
ASGLDLRDEQY
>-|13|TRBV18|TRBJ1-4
ASSPPGFANEKLF
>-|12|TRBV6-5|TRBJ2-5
ASSYARPRETQY
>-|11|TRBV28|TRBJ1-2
ASSSGTDYGYT
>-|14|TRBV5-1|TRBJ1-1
ASSLGARDLNTEAF
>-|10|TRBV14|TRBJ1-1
ASSQEFTEAF
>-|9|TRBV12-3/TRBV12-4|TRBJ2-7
ASSSGYEQY
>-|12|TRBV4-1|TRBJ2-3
ASSQAGSEDTQY
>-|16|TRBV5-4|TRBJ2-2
ASSYGPTGTDNTGELF
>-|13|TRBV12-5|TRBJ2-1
ASGLGTSSYNEQF
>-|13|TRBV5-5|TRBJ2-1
ASSPSGSFYNEQF
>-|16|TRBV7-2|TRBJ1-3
ASRPGTPSMSSGNTIY
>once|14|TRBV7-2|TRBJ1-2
ASSPETGGWNYGYT
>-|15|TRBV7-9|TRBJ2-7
ASSPGLAGALGYEQY
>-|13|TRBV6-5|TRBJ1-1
ASTGRAIMNTEAF
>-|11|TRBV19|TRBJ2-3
ASSPQGTDTQY
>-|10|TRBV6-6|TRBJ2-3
ASKSGQGVPY
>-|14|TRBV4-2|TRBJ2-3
ASSPRGLTSTDTQY
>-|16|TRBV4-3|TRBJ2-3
ASSLESGGAILTDTQY
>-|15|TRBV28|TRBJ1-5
ASTLAGTGGSNQPQH
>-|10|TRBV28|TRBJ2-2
ASSLEIPELF
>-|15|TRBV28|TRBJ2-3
ASSSPDGIIREDTQY
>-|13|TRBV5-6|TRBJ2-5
ASSAPGIRGETQY
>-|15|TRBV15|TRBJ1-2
ATSSSQGARTYYGYT
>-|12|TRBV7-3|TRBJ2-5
ASSRGGIQETQY
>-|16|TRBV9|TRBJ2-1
ASSVEPSGRKGGSEQF
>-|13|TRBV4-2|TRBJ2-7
ASSQEWRLDYEQY
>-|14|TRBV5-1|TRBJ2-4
ASSPTRLGAKNIQY